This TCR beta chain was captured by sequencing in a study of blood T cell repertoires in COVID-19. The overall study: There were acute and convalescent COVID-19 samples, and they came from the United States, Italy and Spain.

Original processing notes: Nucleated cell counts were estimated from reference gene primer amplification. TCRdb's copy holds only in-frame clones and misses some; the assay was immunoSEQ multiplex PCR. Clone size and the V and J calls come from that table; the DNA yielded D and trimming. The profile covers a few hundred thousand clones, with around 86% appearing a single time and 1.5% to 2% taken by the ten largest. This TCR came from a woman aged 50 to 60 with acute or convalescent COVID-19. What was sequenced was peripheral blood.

Written as DNA, the CDR3 is TGTGCCAGCAGCCAGAGGTTAGGAAACACCATATATTTT. Translating gives CASSQRLGNTIYF. The chain couples TRBV14 to TRBJ1-3, with no clear D. From germline, CDR1 is SGHDN and CDR2 FVKESK. V lost 3 bases and J lost 4, with 7 bases in between. The CDR3 is 13 residues long.